The 23 T cell receptor beta chains in this list originate from one sample, sequenced in a study of CD8+CD57+ T cells in acquired aplastic anemia. Genomic DNA provided the template from which TCR beta VDJ and CDR3 profiles were obtained. TCRdb reprocessed the reads with MiXCR, giving one entry per CDR3 protein. The sample lists some 150,000 distinct CDR3 sequences, 71% occurring once. Patients sequenced had flow cytometry evidence of CD8+CD57+ cell expansion. Sequencing used sorted CD4+, CD8+, or CD8+CD57+ T cells (not recorded which) from PBMCs. These receptors all come from a human donor with aplastic anemia.

The gene calls are TRBV5-6 and TRBJ2-1; D may be TRBD2 (6 bases). This CDR3 has 14 residues. Germline CDR1 and CDR2: SGHDT and YYEEEE. Trimming shortened V by 0 bases and J by 9 bases, and 13 bases separated the two germline ends. CDR3 DNA: TGTGCCAGCAGCTTGGGCGGGATAACATCTGAGCAGTTCTTC. Translation gives CASSLGGITSEQFF. The full variable domain, rest sourced from reference TRBV5-6 and TRBJ2-1, is DAGVTQSPTHLIKTRGQQVTLRCSPKSGHDTVSWYQQALGQGPQFIFQYYEEEERQRGNFPDRFSGHQFPNYSSELNVNALLLGDSALYLCASSLGGITSEQFFGPGTRLTVL.

This clonotype was detected once. In this CDR3 the conserved last residue, phenylalanine or tryptophan, is missing, so a read error is likely. No DNA is shown, since the ends of the CDR3 on it are uncertain; the CDR3 is the one TCRdb lists. V usage is TRBV6-1 and J usage is TRBJ1-1; TRBD1 is taken as the D call from the table, unchecked against the DNA. Germline V gene data show CDR1 as MNHNS and CDR2 as SASEGT. The CDR3 region is 9 residues in length, termini included. This CDR3 reads CASSEEDSS.

This clonotype occurred many times. The genes are TRBV5-8 and TRBJ2-5; 7 bases match TRBD2. Germline lookup yields CDR1 SGHTS and CDR2 YDEGEE. V trimming: 2 bases; J trimming: 4 bases; junction bases outside the gene matches: 5. The CDR3 sequence is 14 residues long. The DNA for the CDR3 is TGTGCCAGCAGCTTATCGGGAGGCCTAGAGACCCAGTACTTC. Translated: CASSLSGGLETQYF.

The rearrangement links TRBV7-3 to TRBJ1-4, with a weak D call TRBD1 (5 bases). The CDR3 is 16 amino acids. Trimming removed 2 bases at V and 6 bases at J, with 16 bases between. Germline-derived CDR1 and CDR2 are SGHTA and FQGTGA. CDR3 amino acids: CASSLRPRRGDEKLFF. In DNA, the CDR3 is TGTGCCAGCAGCTTACGACCCAGGCGGGGGGATGAAAAACTGTTTTTT.

The chain recombines TRBV7-9 with TRBJ1-1; D unclear. The length of the CDR3 is 13 residues. The germline V and J ends were trimmed by 3 bases and 2 bases, with 7 bases remaining between them. CDR1 is SEHNR, CDR2 FQNEAQ, per germline (reference sequence). The CDR3 protein is CASSFGTNTEAFF. DNA for the CDR3: TGTGCCAGCAGCTTCGGAACTAACACTGAAGCTTTCTTT.

Worth noting for this clonotype: Relative to the germline gene, one junction end is altered; a read error may explain this. The chain is built from TRBV5-1 and TRBJ2-7; D ambiguous. Per germline, CDR1 SGHRS and CDR2 YFSETQ. The CDR3 is made up of 12 amino acids. CDR3 region: CASSSLYNEQHF. In DNA, the CDR3 is TGCGCCAGCAGCTCTCTTTATAACGAGCAGCACTTC.

V gene TRBV19 combines with J gene TRBJ2-3; D may be TRBD1 or TRBD2 (5 bases each). The V gene lost 0 bases and the J gene lost 0 bases, with 10 bases spanning the gap. The CDR3 runs to 16 residues. Germline lookup yields CDR1 LNHDA and CDR2 SQIVND (reference sequence). The CDR3 spells CASSIEGTLSTDTQYF. CDR3 bases: TGTGCCAGTAGTATAGAAGGGACGCTTAGCACAGATACGCAGTATTTT.

This chain links TRBV12-3 or TRBV12-4 with TRBJ2-7, with 7 bases that match TRBD1. V lost 6 bases, J lost 7 bases, and 15 bases stayed unmatched. This CDR3 spans 15 amino acids. For the CDR3, the DNA is TGTGCCAGCAGCTCCGCAATGACAGGGTCCTGGGAGCAGTACTTC. This translates into CASSSAMTGSWEQYF.

This clonotype appeared a single time. The rearrangement joins TRBV5-1 to TRBJ1-1; TRBD1 might be the D (6 bases). The germline gives CDR1 SGHRS, CDR2 YFSETQ. V was shortened by 2 bases and J by 1 base, with 9 bases between the two germline ends. The CDR3 runs 14 residues. CDR3 nucleotides: TGCGCCAGCAGCTTCCTGACAGGGAACACTGAAGCTTTCTTT. Residues: CASSFLTGNTEAFF.

This clonotype was counted a few times. The chain links TRBV5-1 to TRBJ1-6; the D gene is possibly TRBD1 (5 bases). The CDR3 contains 14 residues. V was clipped by 0 bases and J by 7 bases, with 8 bases between them. Germline-derived CDR1 and CDR2 are SGHRS and YFSETQ. The CDR3 spells CASSLATGNSPLHF. The CDR3 DNA sequence: TGCGCCAGCAGCTTGGCCACAGGAAATTCACCCCTCCACTTT.

This rearrangement joins TRBV7-9 to TRBJ1-3; weak D call: TRBD1 (6 bases). The CDR3 is 14 amino acids. Germline CDR1 is SEHNR and CDR2 is FQNEAQ (reference sequence). The ends were cut back, 5 bases at V and 5 bases at J, with 13 bases in the middle. The CDR3 sequence is CASSHLGARNTIYF. CDR3 sequence (DNA): TGTGCCAGCAGCCATTTGGGGGCACGAAACACCATATATTTT.

This clonotype came up many times. This rearrangement joins TRBV20-1 to TRBJ1-5; 8 bases are a match to TRBD1. Germline CDR1 and CDR2: DFQATT and SNEGSKA (reference sequence). The CDR3 is 15 amino acids. Unmatched junction bases numbered 11, after V lost 4 bases and J lost 6 bases. The CDR3 protein is CSAKPLTGEGQPQHF. The CDR3 DNA is TGCAGTGCTAAACCCTTGACAGGGGAGGGTCAGCCCCAGCATTTT.

This clonotype was seen only a few times. The V gene is TRBV7-8, the J gene TRBJ2-3; D is ambiguous. The CDR3 totals 12 residues. Trimming removed 2 bases from V and 6 bases from J, with 6 bases in between. Germline V gives CDR1 SGHVS, CDR2 FQNEAQ. The CDR3 here is CASSLSVDTQYF. The CDR3 DNA sequence: TGTGCCAGCAGCTTATCAGTGGATACGCAGTATTTT.

The chain uses TRBV6-1 and TRBJ2-7; 7 bases align to TRBD2. The CDR3 totals 15 residues. The germline V gene encodes CDR1 MNHNS and CDR2 SASEGT. V shed 2 bases and J 4 bases; nucleotides not matched to a gene: 8. CDR3 nucleotides: TGTGCCAGCAGTGAACTAGCGGACGGGTCGTACGAGCAGTACGTC. Protein: CASSELADGSYEQYV.

The V call is TRBV10-1, the J call TRBJ1-3, with a weak D call TRBD1 (6 bases). Germline CDR1 is WNHNN and CDR2 is SYGVQD (reference sequence). V was shortened by 4 bases and J by 0 bases, with 10 bases between the two germline ends. The CDR3 has 15 residues. In DNA, the CDR3 is TGCGCCAGCAGTGTGGACAGTAGCTCTGGAAACACCATATATTTT. The encoded protein is CASSVDSSSGNTIYF.

There are a few counts of this clonotype. V is TRBV20-1 and J is TRBJ2-7; D is unresolved. This CDR3 is 13 amino acids long. Trimming pared 5 bases from V and 6 bases from J, leaving 17 bases between. From germline, CDR1 is DFQATT and CDR2 SNEGSKA (reference sequence). This chain's CDR3 is CSAVPSVTSEQYF. The CDR3, as DNA: TGCAGTGCTGTACCCTCCGTTACCTCCGAGCAGTACTTC.

The chain employs TRBV20-1 and TRBJ2-7; 11 bases match TRBD1. The J segment lost 1 base and the V segment lost 6 bases, leaving 5 bases of the junction unmatched. The CDR3 extends over 14 amino acids. Germline V gene data show CDR1 as DFQATT and CDR2 as SNEGSKA (reference sequence). The CDR3 region is CSAEGQGASYEQYF. CDR3 DNA sequence: TGCAGTGCAGAAGGACAGGGGGCTTCCTACGAGCAGTACTTC.

This clonotype occurred a few times. The chain carries TRBV7-9 and TRBJ2-5; possible D gene TRBD2, 6 bases. The CDR3 runs 15 residues. Germline CDR1 is SEHNR and CDR2 is FQNEAQ (reference sequence). V was pared by 7 bases and J by 2 bases, with 17 bases between. CDR3 sequence (DNA): TGTGCCAGCAACCTTGGGGCGGGGCAGCAAGAGACCCAGTACTTC. Its protein is CASNLGAGQQETQYF.

The J gene is TRBJ1-5, the V gene TRBV10-3; D is undetermined. With 3 bases removed from V and 0 bases from J, the gap between germline ends came to 12 bases. Germline V gene data show CDR1 as ENHRY and CDR2 as SYGVKD. The CDR3 runs 16 residues. CDR3 DNA sequence: TGTGCCATCAGTGACTATAAAGGAAATAGCAATCAGCCCCAGCATTTT. It yields the protein CAISDYKGNSNQPQHF.

To note about this clonotype: The junction shows a germline mismatch at one end, possibly a read error. The chain employs TRBV24-1 and TRBJ2-5; the D is unclear. Looked up from germline, CDR1 is KGHDR and CDR2 is SFDVKD. This CDR3 has 14 amino acids. The CDR3 protein is CATGDLKVGETQYF. In DNA form, the CDR3 reads TGTGCCACCGGTGATTTGAAGGTTGGAGAGACCCAGTACTTC.

In regard to this clonotype: The junction departs from germline at one end; a sequencing error may be responsible. CDR3 region: CASSPGGGRTDTQYF. The CDR3 DNA is TGTGCTAGTAGTCCTGGCGGGGGACGCACAGATACGCAGTATTTT. The chain employs TRBV19 and TRBJ2-3; 7 nucleotides line up with TRBD2. The CDR3 is made up of 15 amino acids. CDR1 and CDR2 (germline): LNHDA, SQIVND (reference sequence).

The rearrangement uses TRBV12-3 or TRBV12-4 and TRBJ2-4; perhaps TRBD1 as D (5 bases). Trimming left V 6 bases short and J 11 bases short, with 20 bases between. CDR3 size: 14 residues. The CDR3 sequence is CASSQEEGVGLQYF. The CDR3, as DNA: TGTGCCAGCAGCCAAGAAGAAGGGGTCGGGCTTCAGTACTTC.

This chain connects TRBV7-3 to TRBJ2-1, with D perhaps TRBD2 (6 bases). This CDR3 region has 19 residues. The V gene's germline CDR1 is SGHTA and CDR2 FQGTGA. Trimming took off 2 bases at V and 0 bases at J, with 20 bases between the two ends. CDR3 in amino acids: CASSLAGTQTPLSYNEQFF. The CDR3 coding sequence is TGTGCCAGCAGCTTAGCGGGGACCCAGACCCCCCTCTCCTACAATGAGCAGTTCTTC.